One and the same sample provided the 27 T cell receptor beta chains below, sequenced in a study of beta chain features in type 1 diabetes. Since all of the isolated RNA was reverse transcribed, expressed TCRB transcripts were what got sequenced. Clones were read by immunoSEQ multiplex PCR, and TCRdb kept only the in-frame ones, dropping some. The top ten clones hold 0.05% to 0.07% of a sample with about half a million clones, about 29% of them seen once. Source material: naive CD4+ T cells from blood. The receptor source for this set is a man between 18 and 29 years old in good health.

V gene TRBV7-2 combines with J gene TRBJ2-7; 8 bases align to TRBD2. Unmatched junction bases numbered 9, after V lost 5 bases and J lost 3 bases. There are 15 residues in the CDR3. Germline V gene data show CDR1 as SGHTA and CDR2 as FQGNSA. The CDR3 spells CASSPYSGSFYEQYF. CDR3 DNA sequence: TGTGCCAGCAGCCCCTACAGCGGGAGTTTCTACGAGCAGTACTTC.

This clone was seen a few times. This specimen includes other DNA sequences encoding the same CDR3. V and J are TRBV9 and TRBJ2-2; 10 bases line up with TRBD2. Germline CDR1 is SGDLS and CDR2 is YYNGEE. J gave up 2 bases and V 2 bases, and 3 bases lay outside the gene matches. The CDR3 consists of 16 residues. As DNA, the CDR3 is TGTGCCAGCAGCGTTGGACTAGCGGTTAACACCGGGGAGCTGTTTTTT. Its translation: CASSVGLAVNTGELFF. Full variable domain (rest looked up from reference TRBV9 and TRBJ2-2): DSGVTQTPKHLITATGQRVTLRCSPRSGDLSVYWYQQSLDQGLQFLIQYYNGEERAKGNILERFSAQQFPDLHSELNLSSLELGDSALYFCASSVGLAVNTGELFFGEGSRLTVL.

The chain couples TRBV6-6 to TRBJ2-7; perhaps TRBD1 as D (5 bases). In germline, CDR1 is MNHNY, CDR2 SVGAGI (reference sequence). This CDR3 region has 13 residues. V lost 0 bases, J lost 8 bases, and 11 bases lay in between. DNA for the CDR3: TGTGCCAGCAGTTACTCGGGCTGGGGCCAGCAGTACTTC. Translation gives CASSYSGWGQQYF.

This clone was seen more than once but under ten times. The chain is built from TRBV6-6 and TRBJ2-7, with a tentative D call TRBD1 (6 bases). This CDR3 is 16 amino acids long. Germline loops: CDR1 MNHNY, CDR2 SVGAGI (reference sequence). V was cut by 6 bases and J by 5 bases, with 23 bases left in between. CDR3 sequence reads: CASSLQGILRLDEQYF. The CDR3 bases are TGTGCCAGCAGCCTCCAGGGGATCCTGCGGCTCGACGAGCAGTACTTC.

The gene calls are TRBV14 and TRBJ2-3, with TRBD2 matching 11 bases. The CDR3 has 16 amino acids. V lost 0 bases to trimming and J lost 6 bases; unmatched junction nucleotides: 5. Germline lookup yields CDR1 SGHDN and CDR2 FVKESK. In DNA form, the CDR3 reads TGTGCCAGCAGCCAAGATCGAGGGACTAGCGGCGATACGCAGTATTTT. This gives the protein CASSQDRGTSGDTQYF.

This clone was counted between two and nine times. Other nucleotide sequences in the sample specify the same CDR3. This chain links TRBV7-7 with TRBJ2-1; maybe TRBD1 (5 bases). Germline assignment: CDR1 SSHAT and CDR2 FNYEAQ (reference sequence). The CDR3 totals 13 residues. Trimming took off 1 base at V and 7 bases at J, with 8 bases between the two ends. DNA of the CDR3: TGTGCCAGCAGCTTAGATAGGGGAAATGAGCAGTTCTTC. As protein: CASSLDRGNEQFF.

This clone showed up just once. The chain couples TRBV12-5 to TRBJ1-5; D is ambiguous. The CDR3 runs 11 residues. CDR1 and CDR2 (germline): LGHNT, FRNRAP. Trimming left V 3 bases short and J 6 bases short, with 3 bases between. CDR3 region: CASGLCQPQHF. The CDR3 DNA reads TGTGCTAGTGGTTTATGTCAGCCCCAGCATTTT.

As to this clone: The same CDR3 also results from other DNA sequences found in this sample. The rearrangement uses TRBV5-1 and TRBJ2-5, with 10 nucleotides matching TRBD1. The V gene's germline CDR1 is SGHRS and CDR2 YFSETQ. The CDR3 covers 14 residues. V shed 2 bases and J 3 bases; nucleotides not matched to a gene: 1. Written as DNA, the CDR3 is TGCGCCAGCAGCTTAGGGACAGGGGAAGAGACCCAGTACTTC. Amino acid sequence: CASSLGTGEETQYF.

The chain has TRBV9 and TRBJ2-7; 7 bases fit TRBD1. The length of the CDR3 is 16 residues. The junction had 14 bases not matched to a gene; V was cut back by 4 bases and J by 4 bases. Germline CDR1 reads SGDLS; CDR2 reads YYNGEE. The CDR3 spells CASSPHPGTVLYEQYF. CDR3 nucleotides: TGTGCCAGCAGCCCCCACCCCGGGACAGTACTTTACGAGCAGTACTTC.

A word on this clone: The sample contains more than one DNA sequence encoding this CDR3. V and J are TRBV20-1 and TRBJ2-7; D is ambiguous. The CDR3 length is 10 residues. The germline gives CDR1 DFQATT, CDR2 SNEGSKA (reference sequence). V lost 5 bases and J 2 bases, leaving 4 bases between the germline ends. This CDR3 is CSALAYEQYF. The CDR3 nucleotides are TGCAGTGCTTTGGCCTACGAGCAGTACTTC.

This rearrangement joins TRBV25-1 to TRBJ2-5, with D tentatively TRBD2 (5 bases). V was clipped by 6 bases and J by 1 base, with 9 bases between them. The V gene's germline CDR1 is MGHDK and CDR2 SYGVNS. This CDR3 region has 13 residues. The CDR3 coding sequence is TGTGCCAGCAGGAGGGCAGTCCAAGAGACCCAGTACTTC. This sequence encodes CASRRAVQETQYF.

The chain couples TRBV7-9 to TRBJ2-2; 10 nucleotides match TRBD2. The CDR3 length is 15 residues. Germline V gene sequence: CDR1 SEHNR, CDR2 FQNEAQ (reference sequence). After removal of 5 bases from V and 6 bases from J, the junction contained 6 bases not matched to a gene. CDR3 DNA: TGTGCCAGCAGCCCGGCGGGACTAGCGCCCGGGGAGCTGTTTTTT. This gives the protein CASSPAGLAPGELFF. Together with reference TRBV7-9 and TRBJ2-2, the CDR3 gives the full variable domain: DTGVSQNPRHKITKRGQNVTFRCDPISEHNRLYWYRQTLGQGPEFLTYFQNEAQLEKSRLLSDRFSAERPKGSFSTLEIQRTEQGDSAMYLCASSPAGLAPGELFFGEGSRLTVL.

This clone was found a few times. The chain is built from TRBV25-1 and TRBJ2-1; 10 bases agree with TRBD2. The CDR3 is made up of 16 amino acids. Losses at the gene ends were 0 bases for V and 6 bases for J; bases not matched to a gene: 5. Germline lookup yields CDR1 MGHDK and CDR2 SYGVNS. CDR3 coding DNA: TGTGCCAGCAGTGAATATCAGGCTAGCGGGAGCAATGAGCAGTTCTTC. It translates to CASSEYQASGSNEQFF.

The chain combines TRBV30 with TRBJ2-2, with D perhaps matching TRBD1 (5 bases). V shed 1 base and J shed 4 bases, with 13 bases lying between them. Looked up from germline, CDR1 is GTSNPN and CDR2 is SVGIG (reference sequence). CDR3 size: 15 residues. CDR3 nucleotides: TGTGCCTGGAGTGCCGGGTCCCAGGGCACCGGGGAGCTGTTTTTT. Residues: CAWSAGSQGTGELFF. The full variable domain, with the rest looked up from reference TRBV30 and TRBJ2-2, is SQTIHQWPATLVQPVGSPLSLECTVEGTSNPNLYWYRQAAGRGLQLLFYSVGIGQISSEVPQNLSASRPQDRQFILSSKKLLLSDSGFYLCAWSAGSQGTGELFFGEGSRLTVL.

The chain combines TRBV11-2 with TRBJ2-7; TRBD1 aligns across 7 bases. The junction had 4 bases not matched to a gene; V was cut back by 6 bases and J by 2 bases. The germline V gene encodes CDR1 SGHAT and CDR2 FQNNGV. The length of the CDR3 is 13 residues. The CDR3 reads CASRKQGTYEQYF. The CDR3, as DNA: TGTGCCAGCAGGAAACAGGGGACCTACGAGCAGTACTTC.

Note on this clone: The sample has other DNA sequences that encode this CDR3 too. V is TRBV30 and J is TRBJ1-5; D uncertain. The CDR3 covers 13 residues. Germline-derived CDR1 and CDR2 are GTSNPN and SVGIG (reference sequence). Between the trimmed V and J ends, which lost 2 bases and 2 bases, there was a span of 7 bases. The CDR3 loop is CAWSIGGNQPQHF. CDR3 DNA sequence: TGTGCCTGGAGTATAGGAGGCAATCAGCCCCAGCATTTT.

The chain is built from TRBV5-6 and TRBJ2-7; D uncertain. The CDR3 is 11 amino acids. The V end lost 2 bases, the J end lost 3 bases, and 3 bases lay between the germline ends. Germline-derived CDR1 and CDR2 are SGHDT and YYEEEE. DNA of the CDR3: TGTGCCAGCAGCTTCGGCTACGAGCAGTACTTC. Translation gives CASSFGYEQYF.

This clone turned up a few times. The chain recombines TRBV4-1 with TRBJ1-4, with D tentatively TRBD1 (6 bases). The V gene's germline CDR1 is MGHRA and CDR2 YSYEKL. The CDR3 has 16 amino acids. Trimming cost V 6 bases and J 2 bases, with 16 bases left between them. CDR3 region: CASRAAQGFTNEKLFF. The CDR3 nucleotides read TGCGCCAGCAGGGCCGCACAGGGCTTTACTAATGAAAAACTGTTTTTT.

This clone was detected only a few times. V is TRBV30 and J is TRBJ1-2; 7 positions agree with TRBD1. Germline values: CDR1 GTSNPN, CDR2 SVGIG (reference sequence). After removal of 2 bases from V and 8 bases from J, the junction contained 17 bases not matched to a gene. The CDR3 has 16 amino acids. Here the CDR3 reads CAWSPATTGHARGYTF. CDR3 DNA: TGTGCCTGGAGTCCAGCAACGACAGGGCACGCGCGGGGCTACACCTTC. Full variable domain (missing parts from reference TRBV30 and TRBJ1-2): SQTIHQWPATLVQPVGSPLSLECTVEGTSNPNLYWYRQAAGRGLQLLFYSVGIGQISSEVPQNLSASRPQDRQFILSSKKLLLSDSGFYLCAWSPATTGHARGYTFGSGTRLTVV.

This sequence joins TRBV5-1 and TRBJ2-7; 7 bases match TRBD1. The germline CDR1 and CDR2 sequences are SGHRS and YFSETQ. Trimming cost V 7 bases and J 2 bases; bases outside gene matches: 6. The CDR3 has 13 amino acids. CDR3 region: CASSQGVTYEQYF. DNA of the CDR3: TGCGCCAGCTCGCAGGGGGTTACCTACGAGCAGTACTTC.

This chain connects TRBV6-6 to TRBJ2-7, with D hard to call. V lost 5 bases and J 6 bases, leaving 11 bases between the germline ends. Germline V gene sequence: CDR1 MNHNY, CDR2 SVGAGI (reference sequence). This CDR3 contains 12 residues. The CDR3 protein is CASSTGRFEQYF. The CDR3 DNA reads TGTGCCAGCAGTACCGGGCGCTTCGAGCAGTACTTC.

This clone was counted between two and nine times. The chain uses TRBV5-1 and TRBJ2-1; 8 bases align to TRBD1. This CDR3 comprises 11 residues. After removal of 5 bases from V and 13 bases from J, the junction contained 5 bases not matched to a gene. Germline loops: CDR1 SGHRS, CDR2 YFSETQ. In nucleotides, the CDR3 is TGCGCCAGCAGGACAGGGGACTCCCAGTTCTTC. Its translation is CASRTGDSQFF.

This chain uses TRBV7-9 with TRBJ1-2; D ambiguous. Germline lookup yields CDR1 SEHNR and CDR2 FQNEAQ (reference sequence). Trimming removed 2 bases at V and 0 bases at J, with 4 bases between. The CDR3 is 13 residues long. This chain's CDR3 is CASSLWTNYGYTF. The CDR3, as DNA: TGTGCCAGCAGCTTATGGACTAACTATGGCTACACCTTC.

This chain joins TRBV19 and TRBJ2-4, with D hard to call. Germline V gives CDR1 LNHDA, CDR2 SQIVND (reference sequence). This CDR3 has 14 residues. V was shortened by 9 bases and J by 0 bases, with 12 bases between the two germline ends. CDR3 amino acids: CASQAALAKNIQYF. In DNA, the CDR3 is TGTGCCAGCCAGGCGGCACTAGCCAAAAACATTCAGTACTTC.

This clone was detected only a few times. J is TRBJ2-5 and V is TRBV28, with D possibly matching TRBD1 (6 bases). V lost 2 bases to trimming and J lost 4 bases, with 14 bases between them. Germline values: CDR1 MDHEN, CDR2 SYDVKM. The CDR3 extends over 15 amino acids. The CDR3 sequence is CASSLVRGMGETQYF. In DNA, the CDR3 is TGTGCCAGCAGTTTAGTCAGGGGAATGGGAGAGACCCAGTACTTC.

The rearrangement joins TRBV30 to TRBJ1-5; D gene unclear. Germline V gene lookup returns CDR1 GTSNPN and CDR2 SVGIG (reference sequence). The CDR3 consists of 14 residues. V lost 2 bases, J lost 2 bases, and 10 bases lay in between. CDR3 sequence (DNA): TGTGCCTGGAGTCCCATTGCCCGCAATCAGCCCCAGCATTTT. This translates into CAWSPIARNQPQHF.

This clone occurred a few times. The J gene is TRBJ2-1, the V gene TRBV30; 9 bases are shared with TRBD2. V lost 7 bases, J lost 1 base, and 2 bases stayed unmatched. The V gene's germline CDR1 is GTSNPN and CDR2 SVGIG (reference sequence). The CDR3 length is 13 residues. The CDR3 sequence: CALTSGSYNEQFF. CDR3 nucleotide sequence: TGTGCCTTGACTAGCGGTTCCTACAATGAGCAGTTCTTC.